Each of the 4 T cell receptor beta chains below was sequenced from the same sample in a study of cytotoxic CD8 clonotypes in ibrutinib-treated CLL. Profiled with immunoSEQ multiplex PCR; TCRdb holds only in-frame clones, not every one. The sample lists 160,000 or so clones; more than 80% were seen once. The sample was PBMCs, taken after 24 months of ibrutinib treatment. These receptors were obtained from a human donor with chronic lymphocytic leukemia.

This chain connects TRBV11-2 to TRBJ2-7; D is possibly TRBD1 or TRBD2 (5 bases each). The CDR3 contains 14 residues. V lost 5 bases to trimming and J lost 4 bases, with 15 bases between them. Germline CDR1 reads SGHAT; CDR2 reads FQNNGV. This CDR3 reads CASSRDASPYEQYF. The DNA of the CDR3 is TGTGCCAGCAGCCGGGACGCAAGCCCTTACGAGCAGTACTTC.

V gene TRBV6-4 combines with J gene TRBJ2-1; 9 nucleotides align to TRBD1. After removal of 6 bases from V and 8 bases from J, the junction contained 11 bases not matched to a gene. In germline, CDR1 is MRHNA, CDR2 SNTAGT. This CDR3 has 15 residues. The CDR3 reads CASREGQGGPYEQFF. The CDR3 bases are TGTGCCAGCAGGGAGGGACAGGGAGGTCCATATGAGCAGTTCTTC.

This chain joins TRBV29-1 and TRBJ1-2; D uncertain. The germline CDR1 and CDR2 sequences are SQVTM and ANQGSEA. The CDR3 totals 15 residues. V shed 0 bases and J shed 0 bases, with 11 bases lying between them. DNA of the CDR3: TGCAGCGTTGAAGATGGGCACAGCACTAACTATGGCTACACCTTC. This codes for CSVEDGHSTNYGYTF.

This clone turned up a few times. Here the CDR3 reads CASSNRAGGRNTEAFF. The CDR3, as DNA: TGTGCCAGCAGCAACAGGGCAGGGGGCAGGAACACTGAAGCTTTCTTT. V usage is TRBV6-6 and J usage is TRBJ1-1; the match to TRBD1 covers 8 bases. The CDR3 length is 16 residues. After removal of 6 bases from V and 1 base from J, the junction contained 10 bases not matched to a gene. The V gene's germline CDR1 is MNHNY and CDR2 SVGAGI (reference sequence).